A selection of T cell receptor beta chains follows, all from one sample in a study of T cell repertoires in cytomegalovirus infection. These TCRs are of unknown antigen specificity. TCRdb analysed the reads with MiXCR anew, one entry per CDR3 protein. The table lists 650,000 to 900,000 distinct CDR3 sequences, about 28% of them singletons, with roughly 14% in the top ten. The starting material was cultured CD8+ T cells from PBMCs, obtained from culture after CMV antigen stimulation. The receptors derive from a human donor in good health (CMV status not recorded). Some clones in this sample may be carry-over from other donors' samples. Each CDR3 is given with its conserved first and last residue. D genes are given only for firm matches. Not every row has a clone size; where given, it reads once, few, many or a size class.

len	v_gene	d_gene	abundance	j_gene	CDR3aa	CDR3nt
16	TRBV20-1	TRBD2	-	TRBJ2-2	CSARDLRGAPAGELFF	TGCAGTGCTAGAGATTTGCGGGGGGCGCCGGCCGGGGAGCTGTTTTTT
13	TRBV19	-	few	TRBJ1-5	CASSIALNQPQHF	TGTGCCAGTAGTATAGCCCTCAATCAGCCCCAGCATTTT
14	TRBV19	-	many	TRBJ1-5	CASSITSYNQPQHF	TGTGCCAGTAGTATAACCTCCTACAATCAGCCCCAGCATTTT
17	TRBV12-5	-	few	TRBJ2-3	CASLPVARTARTDTQYF	TGTGCTAGTCTGCCTGTGGCCCGGACAGCACGCACAGATACGCAGTATTTT
17	TRBV19	-	-	TRBJ1-1	CASSIGAGSHPYTEAFF	TGTGCCAGTAGTATAGGGGCAGGGTCCCACCCCTACACTGAAGCTTTCTTT
14	TRBV7-9	TRBD2	-	TRBJ2-1	CASREIAGVNEQFF	TGTGCCAGCAGAGAAATAGCGGGGGTCAATGAGCAGTTCTTC
15	TRBV2	-	-	TRBJ2-2	CASSEAVGSNGELFF	TGTGCCAGCAGTGAAGCCGTGGGAAGCAACGGGGAGCTGTTTTTT
15	TRBV28	TRBD1	-	TRBJ1-6	CASSRDRQVNSPLHF	TGTGCCAGCAGCCGGGACAGGCAGGTTAATTCACCCCTCCACTTT
16	TRBV6-2/TRBV6-3	-	-	TRBJ1-1	CASSYGRGFPNTEAFF	TGTGCCAGCAGTTACGGGAGGGGATTCCCGAACACTGAAGCTTTCTTT
17	TRBV27	-	-	TRBJ2-4	CASSQTVTKRAKNIQYF	TGTGCCAGCAGTCAGACTGTTACGAAGAGGGCCAAAAACATTCAGTACTTC
13	TRBV7-6	-	few	TRBJ2-5	CASSWTETKTQYF	TGTGCCAGCAGCTGGACAGAAACCAAGACCCAGTACTTC
14	TRBV12-3/TRBV12-4	TRBD2	-	TRBJ2-1	CASSPAASGDEQFF	TGTGCCAGCAGTCCGGCGGCTAGCGGGGATGAGCAGTTCTTC
13	TRBV2	-	-	TRBJ1-5	CASNKVSNQPQHF	TGTGCCAGCAATAAGGTTAGCAATCAGCCCCAGCATTTT
13	TRBV6-6	-	-	TRBJ2-7	CASSYSDSYEQYF	TGTGCCAGCAGTTACTCCGACAGCTACGAGCAGTACTTC
16	TRBV4-3	-	-	TRBJ2-1	CASSQGETGRYNEQFF	TGCGCCAGCAGCCAGGGTGAGACAGGACGCTACAATGAGCAGTTCTTC
16	TRBV6-1	-	few	TRBJ1-1	CASSDLPGRGDTEAFF	TGTGCCAGCAGTGACCTCCCGGGGAGGGGGGACACTGAAGCTTTCTTT
13	TRBV27	-	few	TRBJ1-2	CASKIRGEWGYTF	TGTGCCAGCAAAATAAGAGGGGAATGGGGCTACACCTTC
18	TRBV6-5	TRBD1	few	TRBJ2-4	CASRSGTAVGSGKNIQYF	TGTGCCAGCAGATCCGGGACAGCAGTAGGTAGTGGCAAAAACATTCAGTACTTC
15	TRBV29-1	TRBD1	once	TRBJ1-2	CSVAIWDRVYYGYTF	TGCAGCGTAGCCATCTGGGACAGGGTATACTATGGCTACACCTTC
15	TRBV6-2/TRBV6-3	-	many	TRBJ2-3	CASGPGGPGTDTQYF	TGTGCCAGCGGCCCCGGGGGGCCAGGCACAGATACGCAGTATTTT
14	TRBV6-5	-	-	TRBJ2-1	CASSYPGPHNEQFF	TGTGCCAGCAGTTACCCGGGACCACACAATGAGCAGTTCTTC
16	TRBV27	TRBD2	-	TRBJ2-1	CASSLSSGGGYNEQFF	TGTGCCAGCAGTTTATCTTCGGGGGGGGGCTACAATGAGCAGTTCTTC
17	TRBV5-5	TRBD2	-	TRBJ2-2	CASSLGKAGVATGELFF	TGTGCCAGCAGCTTGGGAAAAGCGGGGGTCGCGACCGGGGAGCTGTTTTTT
14	TRBV5-1	-	few	TRBJ2-3	CASSLGSQTDTQYF	TGCGCCAGCAGCTTGGGGAGCCAAACAGATACGCAGTATTTT
16	TRBV18	-	few	TRBJ1-1	CASSLTIRWGNTEAFF	TGTGCCAGCTCACTGACGATTCGATGGGGGAACACTGAAGCTTTCTTT
18	TRBV2	-	-	TRBJ2-6	CASLYPGVLGSGANVLTF	TGTGCCAGCCTATACCCTGGGGTCCTCGGCTCTGGGGCCAACGTCCTGACTTTC
15	TRBV11-3	TRBD1	-	TRBJ2-1	CASSDTGTGYNEQFF	TGTGCCAGCAGCGATACCGGGACAGGTTACAATGAGCAGTTCTTC
15	TRBV7-6	TRBD1	-	TRBJ1-2	CASSRGDSPFYGYTF	TGTGCCAGCAGCCGAGGGGACAGCCCCTTCTATGGCTACACCTTC
13	TRBV12-3/TRBV12-4	-	few	TRBJ1-2	CASAELLNYGYTF	TGTGCCAGTGCCGAGCTACTTAACTATGGCTACACCTTC
13	TRBV7-9	-	many	TRBJ2-1	CASEADFYNEQFF	TGTGCCAGCGAGGCCGACTTCTACAATGAGCAGTTCTTC
16	TRBV6-1	TRBD1	-	TRBJ1-4	CASSLRGDRGREKLFF	TGTGCCAGCAGTTTACGGGGGGACAGGGGGCGTGAAAAACTGTTTTTT
14	TRBV4-1	TRBD1	-	TRBJ2-1	CASSSGQGLNEQFF	TGCGCCAGCAGCTCCGGACAGGGGTTGAATGAGCAGTTCTTC
16	TRBV10-3	TRBD2	-	TRBJ2-5	CAISEDRDYQVKTQYF	TGTGCCATCAGTGAGGATAGGGACTACCAAGTGAAGACCCAGTACTTC